These T cell receptor beta chains were read from a single sample in a study of identical twins. TCRdb independently ran MiXCR on the 5' RACE reads; one entry per CDR3 protein. Of about 890,000 distinct CDR3 sequences in the sample, 9% to 15% were seen once. In addition, the sample was reused for a study of yellow fever vaccine responses in identical twins.

Sample: PBMCs. The origin of the receptors is a woman aged 18-29 years in good health. Each CDR3 is given with its conserved first and last residue. Fields, in order: V gene, J gene, D gene, clone size, CDR3 protein, CDR3 DNA. D genes are given only for firm matches. Part of the rows lack a size; the others show once, few, many or a class for expanded clones.

V: TRBV6-1; J: TRBJ2-2; D: TRBD1; size: few; CDR3: CASRRGQVAGELFF; DNA: TGTGCCAGCAGGAGGGGACAGGTGGCCGGGGAGCTGTTTTTT
V: TRBV7-8; J: TRBJ2-3; D: -; size: -; CDR3: CASSLAGVPQDTQYF; DNA: TGTGCCAGCAGCTTAGCGGGAGTTCCCCAAGATACGCAGTATTTT
V: TRBV20-1; J: TRBJ2-1; D: TRBD2; size: -; CDR3: CSAKRGAAVDEQFF; DNA: TGCAGTGCAAAGCGGGGGGCCGCGGTGGATGAGCAGTTCTTC
V: TRBV25-1; J: TRBJ2-1; D: TRBD2; size: many; CDR3: CASSVFLGASGGTYNEQFF; DNA: TGTGCCAGCAGTGTCTTTCTGGGCGCGAGCGGGGGGACCTACAATGAGCAGTTCTTC
V: TRBV12-3/TRBV12-4; J: TRBJ2-5; D: -; size: many; CDR3: CASSFREETQYF; DNA: TGTGCCAGCAGTTTTAGGGAAGAGACCCAGTACTTC
V: TRBV14; J: TRBJ2-1; D: -; size: few; CDR3: CASSQEEGGWYNEQFF; DNA: TGTGCCAGCAGCCAAGAGGAGGGCGGGTGGTACAATGAGCAGTTCTTC
V: TRBV12-3/TRBV12-4; J: TRBJ2-5; D: -; size: -; CDR3: CASKLGGVGTQYF; DNA: TGTGCCAGTAAACTGGGGGGAGTGGGGACCCAGTACTTC
V: TRBV6-1; J: TRBJ2-1; D: -; size: -; CDR3: CASSERGGSYNEQFF; DNA: TGTGCCAGCAGTGAAAGGGGTGGCTCCTACAATGAGCAGTTCTTC
V: TRBV20-1; J: TRBJ1-2; D: -; size: -; CDR3: CSARGEQAKNYGYTF; DNA: TGCAGTGCTAGAGGCGAGCAGGCGAAAAACTATGGCTACACCTTC
V: TRBV11-2; J: TRBJ2-3; D: -; size: -; CDR3: CASSLRRGSGQYF; DNA: TGTGCCAGCAGCTTAAGGCGGGGCAGCGGGCAGTATTTT
V: TRBV2; J: TRBJ2-1; D: TRBD2; size: -; CDR3: CASPVRSAGGPYNEQFF; DNA: TGTGCCAGCCCCGTGAGGTCAGCGGGGGGGCCGTACAATGAGCAGTTCTTC
V: TRBV12-3/TRBV12-4; J: TRBJ2-2; D: TRBD2; size: few; CDR3: CASTLSGGAHTGELFF; DNA: TGTGCCAGCACCCTTTCGGGGGGGGCTCACACCGGGGAGCTGTTTTTT
V: TRBV11-2; J: TRBJ1-2; D: -; size: -; CDR3: CASSNLGPGGYGYTF; DNA: TGTGCCAGCAGCAATCTCGGTCCTGGGGGATATGGCTACACCTTC
V: TRBV5-6; J: TRBJ1-1; D: -; size: few; CDR3: CASSLIGEAFF; DNA: TGTGCCAGCAGCTTGATAGGAGAAGCTTTCTTT
V: TRBV18; J: TRBJ2-2; D: -; size: -; CDR3: CASSPPGPNTGELFF; DNA: TGTGCCAGCTCACCACCAGGGCCCAACACCGGGGAGCTGTTTTTT
V: TRBV20-1; J: TRBJ2-1; D: TRBD2; size: many; CDR3: CSARDPGLAVYNEQFF; DNA: TGCAGTGCTAGAGATCCGGGACTAGCGGTTTACAATGAGCAGTTCTTC
V: TRBV28; J: TRBJ2-3; D: -; size: -; CDR3: CASTSGAADTQYF; DNA: TGTGCCAGCACCTCGGGAGCGGCGGATACGCAGTATTTT
V: TRBV5-5; J: TRBJ2-3; D: TRBD2; size: -; CDR3: CASNTDPSGRDTDTQYF; DNA: TGTGCCAGCAACACCGACCCTAGCGGGAGGGACACAGATACGCAGTATTTT
V: TRBV4-1; J: TRBJ2-5; D: TRBD2; size: few; CDR3: CASRGITGGHRMETQYF; DNA: TGCGCCAGCAGAGGGATTACGGGGGGGCATCGGATGGAGACCCAGTACTTC
V: TRBV3-1; J: TRBJ1-5; D: -; size: -; CDR3: CASSQRHSGNQPQHF; DNA: TGTGCCTCCTCCCAACGACATTCAGGCAATCAGCCCCAGCATTTT
V: TRBV5-1; J: TRBJ2-1; D: TRBD1; size: many; CDR3: CASSLRDRNYEQFF; DNA: TGCGCCAGCAGCTTGAGGGACAGGAACTATGAGCAGTTCTTC
V: TRBV7-9; J: TRBJ2-7; D: TRBD2; size: many; CDR3: CASSLVTSGRYEQYF; DNA: TGTGCCAGCAGCTTAGTGACTAGCGGGAGATACGAGCAGTACTTC
V: TRBV11-2; J: TRBJ2-5; D: -; size: few; CDR3: CASSLERLQETQYF; DNA: TGTGCCAGCAGCTTAGAGAGACTTCAAGAGACCCAGTACTTC
V: TRBV6-2/TRBV6-3; J: TRBJ2-7; D: TRBD1; size: many; CDR3: CASRPDRDSYEQYF; DNA: TGTGCCAGCAGACCGGACAGGGATTCCTACGAGCAGTACTTC
V: TRBV5-6; J: TRBJ2-7; D: -; size: -; CDR3: CASSLTASTCEQYF; DNA: TGTGCCAGCAGCTTGACAGCCAGTACTTGCGAGCAGTACTTC
V: TRBV5-1; J: TRBJ1-1; D: TRBD1; size: -; CDR3: CASSLGDRETVAFF; DNA: TGCGCCAGCAGCTTGGGGGACAGGGAGACGGTGGCTTTCTTT
V: TRBV5-1; J: TRBJ2-3; D: -; size: few; CDR3: CASSFWDILRADTQYF; DNA: TGCGCCAGCAGCTTCTGGGACATTTTGAGGGCAGATACGCAGTATTTT
V: TRBV11-2; J: TRBJ2-7; D: -; size: few; CDR3: CASSHTRLSSYEQYF; DNA: TGTGCCAGCAGCCATACAAGATTAAGCTCCTACGAGCAGTACTTC
V: TRBV7-8; J: TRBJ2-7; D: -; size: -; CDR3: CASSAMGNEQYF; DNA: TGTGCCAGCAGCGCTATGGGGAATGAGCAGTACTTC
V: TRBV25-1; J: TRBJ2-2; D: -; size: -; CDR3: CASSEYEETGELFF; DNA: TGTGCCAGCAGTGAATATGAAGAGACCGGGGAGCTGTTTTTT
V: TRBV20-1; J: TRBJ1-5; D: TRBD1; size: -; CDR3: CSARERTGGYSSNQPQHF; DNA: TGCAGTGCTAGAGAGAGGACAGGGGGCTATTCGAGCAATCAGCCCCAGCATTTT
V: TRBV2; J: TRBJ2-1; D: TRBD2; size: many; CDR3: CASSASRGGDEQFF; DNA: TGTGCCAGCAGTGCGAGTCGGGGGGGCGATGAGCAGTTCTTC
V: TRBV5-1; J: TRBJ2-7; D: TRBD1; size: few; CDR3: CASSITGGPYEQYF; DNA: TGCGCCAGCAGCATTACAGGGGGGCCCTACGAGCAGTACTTC
V: TRBV18; J: TRBJ2-3; D: -; size: many; CDR3: CASSPTTDTQYF; DNA: TGCGCCAGCAGCCCCACCACAGATACGCAGTATTTT
V: TRBV9; J: TRBJ2-1; D: -; size: few; CDR3: CASSEVGVGEQFF; DNA: TGTGCCAGCAGCGAGGTAGGGGTCGGAGAGCAGTTCTTC
V: TRBV9; J: TRBJ2-3; D: -; size: few; CDR3: CASSGRLITDTQYF; DNA: TGTGCCAGCAGCGGACGACTGATTACGGATACGCAGTATTTT
V: TRBV25-1; J: TRBJ2-1; D: TRBD2; size: few; CDR3: CASSESTSELSYNEQFF; DNA: TGTGCCAGCAGTGAATCGACTAGCGAACTCTCCTACAATGAGCAGTTCTTC
V: TRBV12-3/TRBV12-4; J: TRBJ2-1; D: -; size: few; CDR3: CASSSNGRLEGNEQFF; DNA: TGTGCCAGCAGTTCTAATGGACGCCTAGAGGGCAATGAGCAGTTCTTC